This paragraph reports one T cell receptor beta chain. This clonotype has only a few counts. No antigen is known for it. No base-level quality is on record; no much larger clone is a single base apart. These data belong to a study of T-cell reconstitution after alpha-beta-depleted transplantation in children listed by TCRdb under 2016. A note on the overall study: The study quantitatively tracked T-cell immune reconstitution after TCRalphabeta/CD19-depleted allogeneic hematopoietic cell transplantation in children using TCR repertoire profiling.

Library generation was performed with PCR. TCRdb records Illumina HiSeq 2500 as the sequencer. Molecular barcoding was employed in the preparation of TCR libraries, with unique molecular identifiers being used to normalize TCRbeta repertoire quantification. Using fastp trimming at Q25 and MiXCR clonotype assembly, TCRdb reanalyzed the public sequencing data and kept in-frame beta chains. Rows merge per CDR3 protein into single entries with the most common DNA and genes. The sample table lists fewer than 95,000 distinct CDR3 sequences, 12% of them with a count of one. The ten top clones hold 11% to 15% of the sample. This TCR was sampled from a human donor who donated a stem cell graft to a child with inherited bone marrow failure. The sample in question was PBMCs from the stem cell graft donor, obtained from the stem cell graft.

DNA sequence: TGTGCCAGCAGTCACCCTTTCGGGACCCTTAATGAAAAACTGTTTTTT. Translated, this gives CASSHPFGTLNEKLFF. This chain joins TRBV7-9 to TRBJ1-4; the D region possibly corresponds to TRBD1 (5 bases align). The trim is 6 bases for V and 4 bases for J, with a gap of 18 bases between the germline ends. Looking up the germline V gene (reference sequence) yields CDR1 SEHNR and CDR2 FQNEAQ. The CDR3 measures 16 amino acids from cysteine to phenylalanine. Solely the CDR3 DNA is kept, with 48 bases framed from the first base.